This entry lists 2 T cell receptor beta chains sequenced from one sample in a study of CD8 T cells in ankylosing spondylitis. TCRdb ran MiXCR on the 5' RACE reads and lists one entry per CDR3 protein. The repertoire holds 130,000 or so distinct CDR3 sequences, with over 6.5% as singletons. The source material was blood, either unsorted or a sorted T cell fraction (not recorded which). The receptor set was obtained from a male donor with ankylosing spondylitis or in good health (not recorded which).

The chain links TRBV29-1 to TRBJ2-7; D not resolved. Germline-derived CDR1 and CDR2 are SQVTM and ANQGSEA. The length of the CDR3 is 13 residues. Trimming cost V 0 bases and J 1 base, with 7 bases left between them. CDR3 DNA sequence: TGCAGCGTTGAAGACAGAGATTCCTACGAGCAGTACTTC. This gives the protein CSVEDRDSYEQYF.

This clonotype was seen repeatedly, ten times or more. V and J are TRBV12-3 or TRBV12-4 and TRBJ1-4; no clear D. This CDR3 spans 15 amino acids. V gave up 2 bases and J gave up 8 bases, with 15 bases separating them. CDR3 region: CASSLSRGQTEKLFF. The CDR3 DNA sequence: TGTGCCAGCAGTTTAAGCCGGGGTCAGACGGAAAAACTGTTTTTT.